The rows below give T cell receptor beta chains drawn from one sample of a study of cytomegalovirus exposure and HLA in healthy donors. Data came from immunoSEQ multiplex PCR; TCRdb stores just in-frame clones and leaves some out. The table lists over 50,000 clones, approximately 72% of them singletons, with roughly 47% in the top ten. Sequencing was carried out using PBMCs. The receptors shown here come from a man aged 45-65 years in good health and CMV-seropositive. Each CDR3 is given with its conserved first and last residue. The D gene is left open where the match is weak. Size is stated for part of the rows, as once, few or many counts, or as a class when the clone is expanded.

J gene: TRBJ1-1
clone size: .
D gene: TRBD1
V gene: TRBV18
CDR3 DNA: TGTGCCAGCTCACCGGGGACAGCCCCGAACACTGAAGCTTTCTTT
CDR3 protein: CASSPGTAPNTEAFF

J gene: TRBJ1-6
clone size: .
D gene: TRBD1
V gene: TRBV5-5
CDR3 DNA: TGTGCCAGCAGCGGAGGGGACAGGAGGACAAATTCACCCCTCCACTTT
CDR3 protein: CASSGGDRRTNSPLHF

J gene: TRBJ1-3
clone size: .
D gene: .
V gene: TRBV5-6
CDR3 DNA: TGTGCCAGCAGCGGGCGTCCTCGGGGAAACACCATATATTTT
CDR3 protein: CASSGRPRGNTIYF

J gene: TRBJ2-7
clone size: once
D gene: TRBD1
V gene: TRBV19
CDR3 DNA: TGTGCCAGTAGTATACCGCGGACAGGGGGCTACGAGCAGTACTTC
CDR3 protein: CASSIPRTGGYEQYF

J gene: TRBJ1-4
clone size: .
D gene: TRBD1
V gene: TRBV4-1
CDR3 DNA: TGCGCCAGCAGCCAGGGACCGGGACAGGGTGACGAAAAACTGTTTTTT
CDR3 protein: CASSQGPGQGDEKLFF

J gene: TRBJ2-7
clone size: once
D gene: .
V gene: TRBV18
CDR3 DNA: TGTGCCAGCTCACCCGCCGGAGGGTACGAGCAGTACTTC
CDR3 protein: CASSPAGGYEQYF

J gene: TRBJ1-2
clone size: .
D gene: .
V gene: TRBV6-5
CDR3 DNA: TGTGCCACCTCACGGCGGGGAGAGGATGGCTACACCTTC
CDR3 protein: CATSRRGEDGYTF

J gene: TRBJ1-6
clone size: .
D gene: TRBD1
V gene: TRBV10-3
CDR3 DNA: TGTGCCATCAAGTCAACAGGGGGGGATTATAATTCACCCCTCCACTTT
CDR3 protein: CAIKSTGGDYNSPLHF

J gene: TRBJ2-7
clone size: .
D gene: .
V gene: TRBV11-2
CDR3 DNA: TGTGCCAGCAGCTTCGTCGTCAATAGTTACGAGCAGTACTTC
CDR3 protein: CASSFVVNSYEQYF

J gene: TRBJ2-7
clone size: .
D gene: TRBD2
V gene: TRBV6-5
CDR3 DNA: TGTGCCAGCAGGAATAGCGGGAGTATCGAGCAGTACTTC
CDR3 protein: CASRNSGSIEQYF

J gene: TRBJ1-2
clone size: .
D gene: TRBD1
V gene: TRBV6-6
CDR3 DNA: TGTGCCAGCAGTAGCCGGGACAGGGGAGGCTATGGCTACACCTTC
CDR3 protein: CASSSRDRGGYGYTF

J gene: TRBJ2-5
clone size: .
D gene: TRBD2
V gene: TRBV28
CDR3 DNA: TGTGCCAGCAGTTTTGTGGCGGGAGGGTCAAGAGAGACCCAGTACTTC
CDR3 protein: CASSFVAGGSRETQYF

J gene: TRBJ2-3
clone size: .
D gene: TRBD2
V gene: TRBV30
CDR3 DNA: TGTGCCTGGAGTGTAGGACTAGCCTCAGATACGCAGTATTTT
CDR3 protein: CAWSVGLASDTQYF

J gene: TRBJ2-7
clone size: .
D gene: TRBD1
V gene: TRBV7-2
CDR3 DNA: TGTGCCAGCAGCCTAGGGGGACTCGGGGGACAGGGATACGAGCAGTACTTC
CDR3 protein: CASSLGGLGGQGYEQYF

J gene: TRBJ1-4
clone size: .
D gene: TRBD1
V gene: TRBV28
CDR3 DNA: TGTGCCAGCAGCCCAGGGGACAGCTATGCAACTAATGAAAAACTGTTTTTT
CDR3 protein: CASSPGDSYATNEKLFF

J gene: TRBJ2-7
clone size: .
D gene: .
V gene: TRBV6-5
CDR3 DNA: TGTGCCAGCAGTTCACTTTCCGGTCTAGCGAGTGAGCAGTACTTC
CDR3 protein: CASSSLSGLASEQYF

J gene: TRBJ1-5
clone size: .
D gene: .
V gene: TRBV18
CDR3 DNA: TGTGCCAGCTCACCGAGGGGGGGTTGGGATCAGCCTCAGCATTTT
CDR3 protein: CASSPRGGWDQPQHF

J gene: TRBJ1-2
clone size: .
D gene: TRBD1
V gene: TRBV29-1
CDR3 DNA: TGCAGCGTTGATGCCGGGACAGGAGCTTACTATGGCTACACCTTC
CDR3 protein: CSVDAGTGAYYGYTF

J gene: TRBJ2-7
clone size: .
D gene: TRBD1
V gene: TRBV29-1
CDR3 DNA: TGCAGCACCTCCAGGGACAGGGGGTCTCCCTCCTACGAGCAGTACTTC
CDR3 protein: CSTSRDRGSPSYEQYF

J gene: TRBJ2-1
clone size: .
D gene: .
V gene: TRBV19
CDR3 DNA: TGTGCCAGTAGTAGAAGGACAGTCTCAAGGACCTACAATGAGCAGTTCTTC
CDR3 protein: CASSRRTVSRTYNEQFF

J gene: TRBJ2-5
clone size: few
D gene: .
V gene: TRBV7-2
CDR3 DNA: TGTGCCAGCAGCTTAGCGCTAACAGAAGAGACCCAGTACTTC
CDR3 protein: CASSLALTEETQYF

J gene: TRBJ2-1
clone size: .
D gene: .
V gene: TRBV27
CDR3 DNA: TGTGCCAGCAGTTTACCGGGGGAATCCTCGCTGTTCTTC
CDR3 protein: CASSLPGESSLFF

J gene: TRBJ1-5
clone size: few
D gene: .
V gene: TRBV28
CDR3 DNA: TGTGCCAGCAAGTGGGGCTGGCAGCCCCAGCATTTT
CDR3 protein: CASKWGWQPQHF

J gene: TRBJ1-1
clone size: .
D gene: .
V gene: TRBV7-2
CDR3 DNA: TGTGCCAGCAGCCCATCATACGGGTTTCGGGGGGCCCATGGGACTGAAGCTTTCTTT
CDR3 protein: CASSPSYGFRGAHGTEAFF

J gene: TRBJ2-1
clone size: .
D gene: TRBD1
V gene: TRBV7-2
CDR3 DNA: TGTGCCAGCAGCGTAGGGACAGGGGTCAACAATGAGCAGTTCTTC
CDR3 protein: CASSVGTGVNNEQFF

J gene: TRBJ2-7
clone size: .
D gene: TRBD2
V gene: TRBV28
CDR3 DNA: TGTGCCAGCAGTTTCGATAGCGGGTACCTCTCCTACGAGCAGTACTTC
CDR3 protein: CASSFDSGYLSYEQYF

J gene: TRBJ2-2
clone size: .
D gene: TRBD2
V gene: TRBV5-4
CDR3 DNA: TGTGCCATCAGCTTGGGGGGGAAAGCGGGGTCTCACACCGGGGAGCTGTTTTTT
CDR3 protein: CAISLGGKAGSHTGELFF

J gene: TRBJ2-1
clone size: .
D gene: TRBD1
V gene: TRBV9
CDR3 DNA: TGTGCCAGCAGCGTAGGAGGGGGCAGAGGACAGGGGGGATACAATGAGCAGTTCTTC
CDR3 protein: CASSVGGGRGQGGYNEQFF

J gene: TRBJ1-6
clone size: few
D gene: .
V gene: TRBV5-6
CDR3 DNA: TGTGCCAGCAGCTCGGGACATGGAACGAATTCACCCCTCCACTTT
CDR3 protein: CASSSGHGTNSPLHF

J gene: TRBJ1-1
clone size: few
D gene: TRBD1
V gene: TRBV6-5
CDR3 DNA: TGTGCCAGCAGTTACGGACAGGGGGCAGACACTGAAGCTTTCTTT
CDR3 protein: CASSYGQGADTEAFF

J gene: TRBJ2-4
clone size: .
D gene: TRBD2
V gene: TRBV11-1
CDR3 DNA: TGTGCCAGCAGCTTAGGAACTAGCGGGGGTAATCTAGCCAAAAACATTCAGTACTTC
CDR3 protein: CASSLGTSGGNLAKNIQYF

J gene: TRBJ1-1
clone size: .
D gene: TRBD1
V gene: TRBV6-4
CDR3 DNA: TGTGCCAGCCGCCTGAGCCCGCGACAGGGTCACACTGAAGCTTTCTTT
CDR3 protein: CASRLSPRQGHTEAFF

J gene: TRBJ2-7
clone size: .
D gene: TRBD1
V gene: TRBV5-6
CDR3 DNA: TGTGCCAGCAGCTTGGGCTTGCGGACAGGAGATTACGAGCAGTACTTC
CDR3 protein: CASSLGLRTGDYEQYF

J gene: TRBJ2-1
clone size: .
D gene: TRBD1
V gene: TRBV13
CDR3 DNA: TGTGCCAGCAGCTTCGGGGACAGGGGCTACAATGAGCAGTTCTTC
CDR3 protein: CASSFGDRGYNEQFF

J gene: TRBJ1-2
clone size: .
D gene: .
V gene: TRBV21-1
CDR3 DNA: TGTGCCAGCAGCAAAGAGTGGGTGACAGGGGAGTATGGCTACACCTTC
CDR3 protein: CASSKEWVTGEYGYTF

J gene: TRBJ2-5
clone size: .
D gene: TRBD1
V gene: TRBV7-9
CDR3 DNA: TGTGCCAGCAGCTTAGCCGGGACAGGGGAAGGGAAGACCCAGTACTTC
CDR3 protein: CASSLAGTGEGKTQYF

J gene: TRBJ2-4
clone size: .
D gene: .
V gene: TRBV19
CDR3 DNA: TGTGCCAGTATGATCCGTCAGGAAAACATTCAGTACTTC
CDR3 protein: CASMIRQENIQYF

J gene: TRBJ2-5
clone size: .
D gene: .
V gene: TRBV4-1
CDR3 DNA: TGCGCCAGCAGCCAACACAGGGTAGGAGCCCAGTACTTC
CDR3 protein: CASSQHRVGAQYF

J gene: TRBJ1-5
clone size: .
D gene: TRBD1
V gene: TRBV28
CDR3 DNA: TGTGCCAGCAGTGCCGGGACAGGGTCTCAGCCCCAGCATTTT
CDR3 protein: CASSAGTGSQPQHF

J gene: TRBJ2-5
clone size: .
D gene: .
V gene: TRBV5-8
CDR3 DNA: TGTGCCAGCAGCTTTACAGGGTTGGAGACCCAGTACTTC
CDR3 protein: CASSFTGLETQYF

J gene: TRBJ1-1
clone size: .
D gene: TRBD1
V gene: TRBV7-3
CDR3 DNA: TGTGCCAGCAGCCCCGGACAGGGGAGGTACACTGAAGCTTTCTTT
CDR3 protein: CASSPGQGRYTEAFF

J gene: TRBJ2-7
clone size: .
D gene: TRBD2
V gene: TRBV7-6
CDR3 DNA: TGTGCCAGCAGCTTAGTTCTTGCGGGAGGGCCCGGGGAGAGGTCCTACGAGCAGTACTTC
CDR3 protein: CASSLVLAGGPGERSYEQYF

J gene: TRBJ1-6
clone size: .
D gene: .
V gene: TRBV28
CDR3 DNA: TGTGCCAGCAGTTCTATCTATAATTCACCCCTCCACTTT
CDR3 protein: CASSSIYNSPLHF

J gene: TRBJ2-7
clone size: few
D gene: .
V gene: TRBV2
CDR3 DNA: TGTGCCACCAGTCCCCCGCAGCGGCTGGAGGAGCAGTACTTC
CDR3 protein: CATSPPQRLEEQYF

J gene: TRBJ2-7
clone size: .
D gene: TRBD1
V gene: TRBV5-1
CDR3 DNA: TGCGCCAGCAGCATGAACACAGGGGGCTATTACTACGAGCAGTACTTC
CDR3 protein: CASSMNTGGYYYEQYF

J gene: TRBJ2-3
clone size: .
D gene: .
V gene: TRBV15
CDR3 DNA: TGTGCCACCAGCAGAGATGAGGAGATCTATACGCAGTATTTT
CDR3 protein: CATSRDEEIYTQYF

J gene: TRBJ1-2
clone size: few
D gene: .
V gene: TRBV28
CDR3 DNA: TGTGCCAGCAGTTTATCCTACAGGGTTTCGGATGGCTACACCTTC
CDR3 protein: CASSLSYRVSDGYTF

J gene: TRBJ1-6
clone size: .
D gene: .
V gene: TRBV6-1
CDR3 DNA: TGTGCCAGCAGAGAGAATTCACCCCTCCACTTT
CDR3 protein: CASRENSPLHF

J gene: TRBJ2-7
clone size: few
D gene: TRBD2
V gene: TRBV6-1
CDR3 DNA: TGTGCCAGCAGCCCACGGCGGGGGGCCTCCTACGAGCAGTACTTC
CDR3 protein: CASSPRRGASYEQYF

J gene: TRBJ2-7
clone size: .
D gene: .
V gene: TRBV27
CDR3 DNA: TGTGCCAGCAGTTTATATACAGGGACGTCCTACGAGCAGTACTTC
CDR3 protein: CASSLYTGTSYEQYF

J gene: TRBJ2-5
clone size: .
D gene: TRBD2
V gene: TRBV7-3
CDR3 DNA: TGTGCCAGCAGCTTAGCGGGAGGAATTGGAGAGACCCAGTACTTC
CDR3 protein: CASSLAGGIGETQYF

J gene: TRBJ1-4
clone size: .
D gene: TRBD1
V gene: TRBV9
CDR3 DNA: TGTGCCAGCAGCGGTGGACAGGGGTTTGAAAAACTGTTTTTT
CDR3 protein: CASSGGQGFEKLFF

J gene: TRBJ1-1
clone size: .
D gene: .
V gene: TRBV5-4
CDR3 DNA: TGTGCCAGCAGCTTGAGAAGGGGTCTGAACACTGAAGCTTTCTTT
CDR3 protein: CASSLRRGLNTEAFF

J gene: TRBJ2-1
clone size: once
D gene: TRBD2
V gene: TRBV15
CDR3 DNA: TGTGCCACCAGCAAAACGACTAGCGGGGCCCTACAAAATGAGCAGTTCTTC
CDR3 protein: CATSKTTSGALQNEQFF

J gene: TRBJ2-3
clone size: .
D gene: .
V gene: TRBV19
CDR3 DNA: TGTGCCAGTAGTATGCCCCCTAACACAGATACGCAGTATTTT
CDR3 protein: CASSMPPNTDTQYF

J gene: TRBJ2-1
clone size: few
D gene: .
V gene: TRBV30
CDR3 DNA: TGTGCCTGGAGTAATAGCGGATACAATGAGCAGTTCTTC
CDR3 protein: CAWSNSGYNEQFF

J gene: TRBJ1-1
clone size: .
D gene: TRBD1
V gene: TRBV7-9
CDR3 DNA: TGTGCCAGCAGCTCAGCCGGGACAGGGGCTTTCTTT
CDR3 protein: CASSSAGTGAFF

J gene: TRBJ1-2
clone size: .
D gene: TRBD1
V gene: TRBV13
CDR3 DNA: TGTGCCACACGGGACAGCCTTATAAACTATGGCTACACCTTC
CDR3 protein: CATRDSLINYGYTF